This T cell receptor (beta chain) comes out of a study of blood T cell repertoires in COVID-19. About the research overall: From the United States, Italy and Spain came samples of acute and convalescent COVID-19.

Using immunoSEQ multiplex PCR, the repertoire was profiled, and TCRdb retains in-frame clones only, with some absent. The sample holds over 200,000 clones, roughly nine tenths seen once. V lost 5 bases and J lost 5; bases outside the gene matches: 14. The CDR3 consists of 17 residues. Germline V gives CDR1 SGHAT, CDR2 FQNNGV. The rearrangement uses TRBV11-2 and TRBJ1-5; the match to TRBD1 covers 8 bases. This sequence originates from a man in his forties with active or convalescent COVID-19. What was sequenced was peripheral blood. As DNA, the CDR3 is TGTGCCAGCAGCCAACTTAGGACAGGGACATCGGATCAGCCCCAGCATTTT. As protein: CASSQLRTGTSDQPQHF.